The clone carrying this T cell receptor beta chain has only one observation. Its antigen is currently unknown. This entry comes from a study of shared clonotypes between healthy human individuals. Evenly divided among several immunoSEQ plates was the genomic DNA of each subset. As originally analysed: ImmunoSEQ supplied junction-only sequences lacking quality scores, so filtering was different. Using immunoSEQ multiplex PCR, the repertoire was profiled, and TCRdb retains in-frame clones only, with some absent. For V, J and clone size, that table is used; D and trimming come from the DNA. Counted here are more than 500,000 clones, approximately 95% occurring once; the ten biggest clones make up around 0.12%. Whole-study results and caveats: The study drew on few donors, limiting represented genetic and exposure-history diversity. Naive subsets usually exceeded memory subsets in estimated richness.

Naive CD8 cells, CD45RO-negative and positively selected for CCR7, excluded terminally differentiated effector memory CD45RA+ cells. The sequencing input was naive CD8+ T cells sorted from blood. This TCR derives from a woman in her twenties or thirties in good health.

The CDR3 DNA reads as TGTGCCAGCAGTTTCCCTTTCACTGGGAACACTGAAGCTTTCTTT. Residues: CASSFPFTGNTEAFF. The chain carries TRBV28 and TRBJ1-1; D is unclear. V was trimmed by 3 bases and J by 1 base, leaving 12 bases between them. CDR1 MDHEN and CDR2 SYDVKM come from the germline V gene. This CDR3 is 15 amino acids long.